Below, 11 T cell receptor beta chains from the same sample are listed, as sequenced in a study of metastatic and nonmetastatic thyroid tumors. The entire patient cohort was treatment-naive prior to thyroid surgery. MiXCR reprocessed the PCR reads for TCRdb. In the table there are some 14,000 clones, about 22% of which are singletons. What was sequenced was blood. These receptors were collected from a female donor with papillary thyroid cancer or a benign thyroid nodule (not recorded which). Some clones in this sample may be carry-over from other donors' samples.

V usage is TRBV13 and J usage is TRBJ2-1, with D tentatively TRBD2 (6 bases). CDR3 length: 15 residues. Trimming pared 4 bases from V and 2 bases from J, leaving 12 bases between. Germline loops: CDR1 PRHDT, CDR2 FYEKMQ (reference sequence). The chain's CDR3 is CASSSTSFPYNEQFF. As DNA, the CDR3 is TGTGCCAGCAGCTCAACTAGCTTTCCCTACAATGAGCAGTTCTTC. The full variable domain, in which reference TRBV13 and TRBJ2-1 provide the parts outside the CDR3, is AAGVIQSPRHLIKEKRETATLKCYPIPRHDTVYWYQQGPGQDPQFLISFYEKMQSDKGSIPDRFSAQQFSDYHSELNMSSLELGDSALYFCASSSTSFPYNEQFFGPGTRLTVL.

This clone is judged medium-sized. CDR3 region: CASSKGMGAGRQETQYF. The CDR3 DNA sequence: TGTGCCAGCAGCAAGGGGATGGGAGCGGGGCGCCAAGAGACCCAGTACTTC. The rearrangement joins TRBV27 to TRBJ2-5; TRBD2 matches 7 bases. Germline loops: CDR1 MNHEY, CDR2 SMNVEV (reference sequence). V trimming: 6 bases; J trimming: 1 base; junction bases outside the gene matches: 14. This CDR3 spans 17 amino acids.

This chain uses TRBV18 with TRBJ2-5; D gene uncertain. V was clipped by 0 bases and J by 5 bases, with 4 bases between them. CDR1 and CDR2 from the germline V gene are KGHSH and LQKENI. This CDR3 comprises 12 residues. CDR3 sequence: CASSPPFETQYF. The CDR3 coding sequence is TGTGCCAGCTCACCACCGTTCGAGACCCAGTACTTC.

In its sample, this clone was seen many times. This chain connects TRBV7-3 to TRBJ2-1; a possible D gene is TRBD1 (5 bases). There are 11 residues in the CDR3. Trimming left V 3 bases short and J 9 bases short, with 6 bases between. Germline CDR1 SGHTA, CDR2 FQGTGA. The CDR3 DNA reads as TGTGCCAGCAGCTTCCAGGGTGAGCAGTTCTTC. It is translated as CASSFQGEQFF.

This clone was detected ten times or more. The rearrangement links TRBV28 to TRBJ1-4; TRBD1 aligns across 8 bases. The CDR3 contains 14 residues. Germline CDR1 is MDHEN and CDR2 is SYDVKM. After removal of 6 bases from V and 8 bases from J, the junction contained 8 bases not matched to a gene. Here the CDR3 DNA reads TGTGCCAGCAGGAAACAGGGGGTTAGAGAAAAACTGTTTTTT. This sequence encodes CASRKQGVREKLFF.

This clone appeared once. This sequence joins TRBV20-1 and TRBJ2-7; 10 positions agree with TRBD2. The germline gives CDR1 DFQATT, CDR2 SNEGSKA (reference sequence). The CDR3 is 16 amino acids. V was clipped by 2 bases and J by 0 bases; unmatched bases: 7. The CDR3 loop is CSARPRTSGSSYEQYF. The CDR3 nucleotides are TGCAGTGCTAGACCCCGGACTAGCGGAAGCTCCTACGAGCAGTACTTC.

In its sample, this clone was seen many times. The identical CDR3 is also encoded by other nucleotide sequences in the sample. The J gene is TRBJ1-1, the V gene TRBV12-3 or TRBV12-4, with a possible D match to TRBD1 (5 bases). Trimming pared 7 bases from V and 1 base from J, leaving 10 bases between. The CDR3 loop spans 13 amino acids. This chain's CDR3 is CASTVGQNTEAFF. Written as DNA, the CDR3 is TGTGCCAGCACCGTAGGACAGAACACTGAAGCTTTCTTT.

This clone was found a few times. V usage is TRBV6-2 or TRBV6-3 and J usage is TRBJ2-1; 10 bases are shared with TRBD1. Germline loops: CDR1 MNHEY, CDR2 SVGEGT. The junction had 2 bases not matched to a gene; V was cut back by 7 bases and J by 2 bases. The CDR3 extends over 14 amino acids. The CDR3 DNA follows: TGTGCCAGCATGGGACAGGGGACCTACAATGAGCAGTTCTTC. The encoded protein is CASMGQGTYNEQFF.

By frequency in the sample, this clone is medium-sized (0.01 to 0.1%). The rearrangement uses TRBV12-3 or TRBV12-4 and TRBJ2-3; D gene uncertain. Trimming removed 1 base from V and 2 bases from J, with 4 bases in between. This CDR3 has 13 amino acids. CDR3 residues: CASSLDTTDTQYF. CDR3 nucleotide sequence: TGTGCCAGCAGTTTAGATACCACAGATACGCAGTATTTT.

This chain's CDR3 is CASSWAGLYTQYF. The DNA for the CDR3 is TGTGCCAGCAGTTGGGCGGGCTTATATACCCAGTACTTC. The chain links TRBV12-3 or TRBV12-4 to TRBJ2-5; D is possibly TRBD2 (5 bases). The CDR3 totals 13 residues. V dropped 4 bases and J dropped 8 bases, with 14 bases sitting between them.

This clone was counted a single time. The chain carries TRBV18 and TRBJ2-7; no clear D gene. Germline V gene data show CDR1 as KGHSH and CDR2 as LQKENI. The V and J ends lost 3 bases and 1 base respectively, with 7 bases between them. CDR3 size: 13 residues. For the CDR3, the DNA is TGTGCCAGCTCACCGGGTCTATCCTACGAGCAGTACTTC. Protein product: CASSPGLSYEQYF.